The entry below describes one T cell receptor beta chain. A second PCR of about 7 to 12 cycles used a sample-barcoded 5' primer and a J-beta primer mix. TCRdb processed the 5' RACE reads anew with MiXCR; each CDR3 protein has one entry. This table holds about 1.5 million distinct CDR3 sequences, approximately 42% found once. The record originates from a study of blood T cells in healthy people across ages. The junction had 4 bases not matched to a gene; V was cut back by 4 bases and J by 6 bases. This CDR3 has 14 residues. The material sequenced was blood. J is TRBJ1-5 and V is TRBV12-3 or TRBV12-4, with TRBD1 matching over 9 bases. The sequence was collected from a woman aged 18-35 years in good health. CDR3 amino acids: CASSYDRGSQPQHF. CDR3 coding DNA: TGTGCCAGCAGTTACGACAGGGGGAGTCAGCCCCAGCATTTT.